The clone carrying this T cell receptor (beta chain) has at least ten counts. The data were taken from a study of identical twins. The germline V gene has CDR1 SQVTM and CDR2 ANQGSEA. The CDR3 contains 13 residues. V lost 2 bases and J 3 bases, leaving 10 bases between the germline ends. Using its own MiXCR run on the 5' RACE reads, TCRdb lists one record per CDR3 protein. The sample lists nearly 650,000 distinct CDR3 sequences, 7.1% occurring once. These data were also reused for a study on yellow fever vaccine responses in identical twins.

The clonotype comes from a woman aged 18 to 35 in good health. The chain has TRBV29-1 and TRBJ2-5, with a tentative D call TRBD1 (6 bases). The source material was PBMCs. The CDR3 sequence is CSVEWGQKETQYF. For the CDR3, the DNA is TGCAGCGTTGAATGGGGACAAAAAGAGACCCAGTACTTC.